The clone carrying this T cell receptor (beta chain) was picked up a small number of times. Its antigen is still unknown. These data are taken from a study of blood T cells in healthy people across ages. Overall study findings and caveats: Estimated diversity that came from one million T cells was considered an underestimate.

For every donor, a draw yielded around 9.4 milliliters of peripheral blood. Every sample yielded at least 7 million isolated PBMCs. The use of a sample-barcoded 5' primer and a J-beta primer mix characterized a second PCR of about 7 to 12 cycles. Each cDNA molecule, via a template-switch adaptor with 12 random nucleotides, was tagged. Via MiXCR, TCRdb re-called the 5' RACE reads, giving one row per CDR3 protein. In the table there are fewer than 800,000 distinct CDR3 sequences, more than 20% of which are singletons. The source material was blood. The source is a man between 65 and 85 years old in good health.

The CDR3 region is CSARDPAASTDTQYF. In DNA, the CDR3 is TGCAGTGCTAGAGATCCGGCAGCTAGCACAGATACGCAGTATTTT. The chain uses TRBV20-1 and TRBJ2-3; D unresolved. V was cut by 0 bases and J by 0 bases, with 10 bases left in between. Germline lookup yields CDR1 DFQATT and CDR2 SNEGSKA (reference sequence). The CDR3 runs 15 residues.